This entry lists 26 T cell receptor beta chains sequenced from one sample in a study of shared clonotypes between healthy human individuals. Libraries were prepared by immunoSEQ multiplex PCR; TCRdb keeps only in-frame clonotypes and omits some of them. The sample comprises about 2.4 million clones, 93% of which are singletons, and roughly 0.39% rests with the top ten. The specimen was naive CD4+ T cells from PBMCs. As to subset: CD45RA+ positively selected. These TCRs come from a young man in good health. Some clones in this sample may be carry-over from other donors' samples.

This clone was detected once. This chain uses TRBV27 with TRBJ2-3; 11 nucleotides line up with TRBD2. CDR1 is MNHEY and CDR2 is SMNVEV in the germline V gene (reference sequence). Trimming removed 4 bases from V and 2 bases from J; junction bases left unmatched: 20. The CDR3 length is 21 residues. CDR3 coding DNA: TGTGCCAGCAGTTGTACCACGACTAGCGGGGCAACCCCCAGGGCCACAGATACGCAGTATTTT. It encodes CASSCTTTSGATPRATDTQYF.

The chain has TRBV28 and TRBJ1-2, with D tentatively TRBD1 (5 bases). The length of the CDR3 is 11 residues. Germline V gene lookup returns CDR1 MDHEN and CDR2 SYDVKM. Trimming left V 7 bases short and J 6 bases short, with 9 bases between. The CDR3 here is CASTLGDGYTF. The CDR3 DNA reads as TGTGCCAGCACCTTGGGGGATGGCTACACCTTC.

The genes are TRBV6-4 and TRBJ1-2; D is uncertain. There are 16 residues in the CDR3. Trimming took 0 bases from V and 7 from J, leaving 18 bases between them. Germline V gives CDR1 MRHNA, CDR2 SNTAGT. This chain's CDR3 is CASSDSARGGLGGYTF. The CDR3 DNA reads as TGTGCCAGCAGTGACTCCGCGAGAGGCGGGCTGGGTGGCTACACCTTC.

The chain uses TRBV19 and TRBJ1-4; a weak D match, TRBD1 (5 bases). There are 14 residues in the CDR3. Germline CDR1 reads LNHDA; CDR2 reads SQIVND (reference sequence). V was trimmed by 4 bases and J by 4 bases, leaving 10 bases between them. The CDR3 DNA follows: TGTGCCAGTAGTAACAGGAGAATTAATGAAAAACTGTTTTTT. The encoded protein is CASSNRRINEKLFF.

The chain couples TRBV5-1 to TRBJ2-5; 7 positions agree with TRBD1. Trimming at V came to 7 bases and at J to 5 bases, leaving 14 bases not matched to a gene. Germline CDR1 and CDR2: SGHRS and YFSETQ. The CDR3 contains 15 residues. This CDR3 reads CASRQTGFVRETQYF. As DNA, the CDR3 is TGCGCCAGCCGGCAGACAGGGTTCGTAAGGGAGACCCAGTACTTC.

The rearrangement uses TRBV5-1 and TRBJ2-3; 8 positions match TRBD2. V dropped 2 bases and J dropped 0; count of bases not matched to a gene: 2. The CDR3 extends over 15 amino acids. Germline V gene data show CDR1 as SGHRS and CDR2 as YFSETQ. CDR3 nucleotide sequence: TGCGCCAGCAGCTTCGGGAGGGATAGCACAGATACGCAGTATTTT. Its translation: CASSFGRDSTDTQYF.

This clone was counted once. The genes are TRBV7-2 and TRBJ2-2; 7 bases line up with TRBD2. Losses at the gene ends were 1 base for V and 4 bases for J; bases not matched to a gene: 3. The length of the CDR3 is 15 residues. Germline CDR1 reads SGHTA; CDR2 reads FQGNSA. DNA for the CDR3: TGTGCCAGCAGCTTAGGCGGGAGTGGCACCGGGGAGCTGTTTTTT. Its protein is CASSLGGSGTGELFF.

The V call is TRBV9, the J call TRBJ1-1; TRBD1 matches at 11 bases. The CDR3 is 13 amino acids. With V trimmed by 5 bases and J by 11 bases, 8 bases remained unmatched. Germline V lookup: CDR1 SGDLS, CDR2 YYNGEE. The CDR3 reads CASSEGQGVQAFF. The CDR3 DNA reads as TGTGCCAGCAGTGAGGGACAGGGGGTTCAGGCTTTCTTT. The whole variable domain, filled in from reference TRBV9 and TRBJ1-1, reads DSGVTQTPKHLITATGQRVTLRCSPRSGDLSVYWYQQSLDQGLQFLIQYYNGEERAKGNILERFSAQQFPDLHSELNLSSLELGDSALYFCASSEGQGVQAFFGQGTRLTVV.

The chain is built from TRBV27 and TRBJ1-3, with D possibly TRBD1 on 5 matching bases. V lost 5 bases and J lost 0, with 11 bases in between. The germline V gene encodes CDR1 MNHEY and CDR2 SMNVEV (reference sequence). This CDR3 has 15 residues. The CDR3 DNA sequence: TGTGCCAGCAGTACAGGAGAATACTCTGGAAACACCATATATTTT. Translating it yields CASSTGEYSGNTIYF.

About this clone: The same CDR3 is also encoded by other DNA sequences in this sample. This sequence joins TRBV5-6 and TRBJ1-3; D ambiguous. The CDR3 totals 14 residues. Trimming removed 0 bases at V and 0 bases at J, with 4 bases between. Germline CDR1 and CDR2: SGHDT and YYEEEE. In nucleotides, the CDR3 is TGTGCCAGCAGCTTGGTAGGCTCTGGAAACACCATATATTTT. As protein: CASSLVGSGNTIYF. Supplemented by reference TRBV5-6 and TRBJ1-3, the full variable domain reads DAGVTQSPTHLIKTRGQQVTLRCSPKSGHDTVSWYQQALGQGPQFIFQYYEEEERQRGNFPDRFSGHQFPNYSSELNVNALLLGDSALYLCASSLVGSGNTIYFGEGSWLTVV.

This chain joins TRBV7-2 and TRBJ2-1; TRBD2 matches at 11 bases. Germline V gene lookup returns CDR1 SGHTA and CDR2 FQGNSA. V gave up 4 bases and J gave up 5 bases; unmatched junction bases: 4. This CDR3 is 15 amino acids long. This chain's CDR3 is CASSSLAGGHNEQFF. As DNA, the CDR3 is TGTGCCAGCAGCTCTCTAGCGGGAGGTCACAATGAGCAGTTCTTC.

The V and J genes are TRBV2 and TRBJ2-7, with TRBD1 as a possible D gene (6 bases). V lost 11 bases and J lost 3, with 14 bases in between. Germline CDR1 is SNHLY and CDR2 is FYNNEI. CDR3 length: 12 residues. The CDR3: CAVQGVSYEQYF. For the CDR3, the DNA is TGTGCCGTACAGGGCGTGAGCTACGAGCAGTACTTC.

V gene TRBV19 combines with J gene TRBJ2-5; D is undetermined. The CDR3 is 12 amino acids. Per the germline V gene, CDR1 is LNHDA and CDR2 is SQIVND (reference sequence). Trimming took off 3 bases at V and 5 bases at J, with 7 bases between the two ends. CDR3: CASSINEETQYF. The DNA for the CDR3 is TGTGCCAGTAGTATTAATGAGGAGACCCAGTACTTC. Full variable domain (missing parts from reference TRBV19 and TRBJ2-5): DGGITQSPKYLFRKEGQNVTLSCEQNLNHDAMYWYRQDPGQGLRLIYYSQIVNDFQKGDIAEGYSVSREKKESFPLTVTSAQKNPTAFYLCASSINEETQYFGPGTRLLVL.

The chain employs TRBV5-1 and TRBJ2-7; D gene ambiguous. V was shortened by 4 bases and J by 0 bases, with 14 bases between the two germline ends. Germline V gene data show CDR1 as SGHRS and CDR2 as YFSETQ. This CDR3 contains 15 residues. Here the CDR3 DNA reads TGCGCCAGCAGCACCGACGGTGCGAGCTCCTACGAGCAGTACTTC. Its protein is CASSTDGASSYEQYF.

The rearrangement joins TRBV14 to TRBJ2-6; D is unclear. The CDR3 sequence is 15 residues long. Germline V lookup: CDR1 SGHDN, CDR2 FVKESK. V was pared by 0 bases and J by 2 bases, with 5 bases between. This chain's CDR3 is CASSQDPTGANVLTF. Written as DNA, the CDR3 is TGTGCCAGCAGCCAAGACCCCACTGGGGCCAACGTCCTGACTTTC.

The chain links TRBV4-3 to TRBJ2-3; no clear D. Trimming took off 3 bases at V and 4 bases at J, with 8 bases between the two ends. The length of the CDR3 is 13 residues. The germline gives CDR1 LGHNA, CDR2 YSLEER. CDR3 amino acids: CASSQEQPDTQYF. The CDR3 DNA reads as TGCGCCAGCAGCCAGGAACAGCCAGATACGCAGTATTTT.

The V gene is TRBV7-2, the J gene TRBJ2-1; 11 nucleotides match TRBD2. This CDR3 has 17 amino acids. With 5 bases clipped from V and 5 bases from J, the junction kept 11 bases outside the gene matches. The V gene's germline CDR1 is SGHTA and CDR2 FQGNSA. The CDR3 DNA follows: TGTGCCAGCAGCCCCCCCCCGACTAGCGGGACTCACAATGAGCAGTTCTTC. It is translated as CASSPPPTSGTHNEQFF. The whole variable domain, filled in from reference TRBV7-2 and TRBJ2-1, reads GAGVSQSPSNKVTEKGKDVELRCDPISGHTALYWYRQSLGQGLEFLIYFQGNSAPDKSGLPSDRFSAERTGGSVSTLTIQRTQQEDSAVYLCASSPPPTSGTHNEQFFGPGTRLTVL.

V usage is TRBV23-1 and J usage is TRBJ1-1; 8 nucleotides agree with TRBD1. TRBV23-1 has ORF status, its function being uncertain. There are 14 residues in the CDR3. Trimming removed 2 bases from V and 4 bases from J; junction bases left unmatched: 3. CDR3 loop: CASSQKGQGTEAFF. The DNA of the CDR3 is TGCGCCAGCAGTCAAAAAGGACAGGGCACTGAAGCTTTCTTT.

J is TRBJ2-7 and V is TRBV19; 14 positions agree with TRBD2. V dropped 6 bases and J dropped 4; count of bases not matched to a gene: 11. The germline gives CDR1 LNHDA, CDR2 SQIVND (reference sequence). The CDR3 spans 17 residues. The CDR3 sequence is CASRSRGTSGSFYEQYF. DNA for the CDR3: TGTGCCAGTAGATCGAGGGGGACTAGCGGGAGTTTTTACGAGCAGTACTTC.

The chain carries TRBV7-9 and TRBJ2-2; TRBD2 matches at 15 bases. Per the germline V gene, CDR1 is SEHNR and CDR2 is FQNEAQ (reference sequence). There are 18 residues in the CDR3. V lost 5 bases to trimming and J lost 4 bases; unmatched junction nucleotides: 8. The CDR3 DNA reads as TGTGCCAGCAGCCGTCGGACTAGCGGGAGGGCCTTCACCGGGGAGCTGTTTTTT. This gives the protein CASSRRTSGRAFTGELFF.

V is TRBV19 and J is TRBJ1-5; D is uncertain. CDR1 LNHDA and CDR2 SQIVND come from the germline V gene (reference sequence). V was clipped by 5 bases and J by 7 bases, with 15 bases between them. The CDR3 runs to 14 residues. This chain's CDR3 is CASSRARGRQPQHF. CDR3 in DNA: TGTGCCAGTAGTCGGGCCCGAGGAAGGCAGCCCCAGCATTTT.

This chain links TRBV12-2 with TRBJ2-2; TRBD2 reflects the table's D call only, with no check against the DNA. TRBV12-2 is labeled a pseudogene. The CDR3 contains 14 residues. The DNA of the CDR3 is TGTGCAAGTCGCCTCTGCGGGGGGCCCGGGGAGCTGTTTTTT. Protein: CASRLCGGPGELFF.

The CDR3 DNA reads as TGTGCCAGCAGCTTAACTGGCCGGGAGCAGTTCTTC. Its protein is CASSLTGREQFF. The chain carries TRBV7-9 and TRBJ2-1; D remains unclear. V was clipped by 2 bases and J by 10 bases, with 9 bases between them. The germline V gene encodes CDR1 SEHNR and CDR2 FQNEAQ (reference sequence). This CDR3 region has 12 residues.

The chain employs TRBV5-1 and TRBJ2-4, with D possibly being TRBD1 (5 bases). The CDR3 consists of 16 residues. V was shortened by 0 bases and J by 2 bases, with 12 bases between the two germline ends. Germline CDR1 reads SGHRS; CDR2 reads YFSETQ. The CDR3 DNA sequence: TGCGCCAGCAGCTTGGATGCAGGGCTCTCCAAAAACATTCAGTACTTC. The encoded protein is CASSLDAGLSKNIQYF.

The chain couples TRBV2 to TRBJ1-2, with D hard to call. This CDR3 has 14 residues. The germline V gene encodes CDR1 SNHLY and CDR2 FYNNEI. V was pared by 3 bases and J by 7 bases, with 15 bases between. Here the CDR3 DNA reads TGTGCCAGCAGTGACGCCTCGTTGGGATCTGGCTACACCTTC. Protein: CASSDASLGSGYTF.

This CDR3 is CASRVPGGTEAFF. The CDR3 DNA sequence: TGTGCCAGTAGGGTACCGGGGGGGACTGAAGCTTTCTTT. V gene TRBV19 combines with J gene TRBJ1-1, with D possibly TRBD1 on 5 matching bases. The germline V gene encodes CDR1 LNHDA and CDR2 SQIVND (reference sequence). This CDR3 spans 13 amino acids. Trimming removed 6 bases at V and 5 bases at J, with 13 bases between.